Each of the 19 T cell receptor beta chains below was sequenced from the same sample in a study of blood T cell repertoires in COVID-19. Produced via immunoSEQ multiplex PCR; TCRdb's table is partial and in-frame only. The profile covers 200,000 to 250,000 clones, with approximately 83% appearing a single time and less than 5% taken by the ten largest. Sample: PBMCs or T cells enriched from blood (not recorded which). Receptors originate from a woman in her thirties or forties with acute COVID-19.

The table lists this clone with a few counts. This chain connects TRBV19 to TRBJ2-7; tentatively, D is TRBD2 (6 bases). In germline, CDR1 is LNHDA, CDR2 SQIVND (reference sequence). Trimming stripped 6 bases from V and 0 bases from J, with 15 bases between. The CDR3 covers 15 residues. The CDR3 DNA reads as TGTGCCAGTAGCCGGGGCGGGACGGGCTCCTACGAGCAGTACTTC. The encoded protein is CASSRGGTGSYEQYF.

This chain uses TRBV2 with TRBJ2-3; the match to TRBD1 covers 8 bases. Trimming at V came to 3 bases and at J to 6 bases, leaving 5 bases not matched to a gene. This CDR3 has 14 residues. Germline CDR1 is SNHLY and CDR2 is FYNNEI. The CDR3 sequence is CASSDGWTGDTQYF. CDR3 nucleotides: TGTGCCAGCAGTGACGGGTGGACAGGGGATACGCAGTATTTT.

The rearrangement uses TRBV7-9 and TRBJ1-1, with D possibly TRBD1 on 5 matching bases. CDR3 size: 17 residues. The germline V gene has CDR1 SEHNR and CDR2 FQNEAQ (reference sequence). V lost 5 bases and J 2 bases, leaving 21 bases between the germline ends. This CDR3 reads CASSPERSAGENTEAFF. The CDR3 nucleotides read TGTGCCAGCAGCCCGGAGAGATCGGCGGGGGAAAACACTGAAGCTTTCTTT.

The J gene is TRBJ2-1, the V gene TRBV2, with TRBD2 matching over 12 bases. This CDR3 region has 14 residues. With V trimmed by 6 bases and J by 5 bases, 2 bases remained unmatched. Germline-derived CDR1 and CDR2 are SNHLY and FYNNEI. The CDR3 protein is CASRRLAGDNEQFF. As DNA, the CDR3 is TGTGCCAGCAGGAGACTAGCGGGAGACAATGAGCAGTTCTTC.

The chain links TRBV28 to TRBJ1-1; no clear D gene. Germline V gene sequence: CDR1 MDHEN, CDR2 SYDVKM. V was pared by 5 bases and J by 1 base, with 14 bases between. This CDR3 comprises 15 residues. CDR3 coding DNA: TGTGCCAGCAGTCTCTACCGGAGCGCGAACACTGAAGCTTTCTTT. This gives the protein CASSLYRSANTEAFF.

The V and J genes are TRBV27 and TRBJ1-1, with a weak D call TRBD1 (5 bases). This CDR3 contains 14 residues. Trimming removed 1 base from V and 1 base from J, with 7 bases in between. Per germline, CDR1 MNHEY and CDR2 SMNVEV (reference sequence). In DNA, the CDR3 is TGTGCCAGCAGTTTATATGGGGCGAACACTGAAGCTTTCTTT. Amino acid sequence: CASSLYGANTEAFF.

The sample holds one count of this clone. The DNA of the CDR3 is TGTGCCAGTAGTCCGGTGGGGGGAGAGACCCAGTACTTC. It yields the protein CASSPVGGETQYF. The rearrangement uses TRBV19 and TRBJ2-5; the D gene is possibly TRBD2 (6 bases). Germline V lookup: CDR1 LNHDA, CDR2 SQIVND (reference sequence). Trimming removed 5 bases at V and 4 bases at J, with 11 bases between. CDR3 length: 13 residues.

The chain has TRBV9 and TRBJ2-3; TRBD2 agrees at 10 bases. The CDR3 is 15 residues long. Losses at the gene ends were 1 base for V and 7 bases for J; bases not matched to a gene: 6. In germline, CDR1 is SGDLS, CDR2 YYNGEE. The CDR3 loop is CASSVLAGDGNTQYF. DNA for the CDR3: TGTGCCAGCAGCGTACTAGCGGGAGACGGGAATACGCAGTATTTT.

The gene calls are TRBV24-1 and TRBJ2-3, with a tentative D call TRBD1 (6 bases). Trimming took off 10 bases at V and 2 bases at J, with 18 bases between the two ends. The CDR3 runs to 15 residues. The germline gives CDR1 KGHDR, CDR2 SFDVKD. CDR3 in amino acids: CATGTIGGNTDTQYF. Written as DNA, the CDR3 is TGTGCCACTGGGACAATCGGCGGTAACACAGATACGCAGTATTTT.

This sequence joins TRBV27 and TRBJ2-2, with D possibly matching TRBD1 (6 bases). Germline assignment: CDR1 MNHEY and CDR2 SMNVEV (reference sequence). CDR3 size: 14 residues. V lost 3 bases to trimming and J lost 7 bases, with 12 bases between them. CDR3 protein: CASSLRRGIGELFF. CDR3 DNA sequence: TGTGCCAGCAGTTTGCGAAGGGGGATCGGGGAGCTGTTTTTT.

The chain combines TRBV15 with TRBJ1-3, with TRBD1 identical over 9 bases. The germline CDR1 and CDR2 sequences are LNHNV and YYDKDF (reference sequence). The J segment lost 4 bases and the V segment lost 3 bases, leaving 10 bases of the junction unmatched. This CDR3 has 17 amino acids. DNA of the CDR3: TGTGCCACCAGCAGTAGGACAGGGGCTCTGGGAGGAAACACCATATATTTT. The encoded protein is CATSSRTGALGGNTIYF. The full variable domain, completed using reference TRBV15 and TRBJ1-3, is DAMVIQNPRYQVTQFGKPVTLSCSQTLNHNVMYWYQQKSSQAPKLLFHYYDKDFNNEADTPDNFQSRRPNTSFCFLDIRSPGLGDTAMYLCATSSRTGALGGNTIYFGEGSWLTVV.

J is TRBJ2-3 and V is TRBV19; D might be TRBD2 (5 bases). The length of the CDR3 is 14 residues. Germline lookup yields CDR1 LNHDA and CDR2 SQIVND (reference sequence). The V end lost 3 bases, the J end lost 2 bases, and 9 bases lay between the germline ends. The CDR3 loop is CASSIKRSTDTQYF. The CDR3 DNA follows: TGTGCCAGTAGTATTAAGCGGTCCACAGATACGCAGTATTTT.

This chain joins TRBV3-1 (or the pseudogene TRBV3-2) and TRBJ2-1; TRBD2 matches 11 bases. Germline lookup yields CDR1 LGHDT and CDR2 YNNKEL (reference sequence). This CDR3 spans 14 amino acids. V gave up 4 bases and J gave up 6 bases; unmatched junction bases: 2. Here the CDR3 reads CASSPGLAANEQFF. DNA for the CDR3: TGTGCCAGCAGCCCGGGACTAGCGGCCAATGAGCAGTTCTTC.

DNA of the CDR3: TGCGCCAGCAGCCAGACAGTCTCTGGAAACACCATATATTTT. Translation: CASSQTVSGNTIYF. The rearrangement links TRBV5-1 to TRBJ1-3; D may be TRBD1 (5 bases). Germline CDR1 SGHRS, CDR2 YFSETQ. The CDR3 has 14 residues. V was trimmed by 4 bases and J by 0 bases, leaving 8 bases between them.

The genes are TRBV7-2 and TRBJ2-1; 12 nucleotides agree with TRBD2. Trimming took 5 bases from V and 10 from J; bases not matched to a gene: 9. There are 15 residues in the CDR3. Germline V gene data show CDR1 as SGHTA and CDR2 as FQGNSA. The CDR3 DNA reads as TGTGCCAGCAGCACACTACTAGCGGGAGGTGGGGAGCAGTTCTTC. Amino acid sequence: CASSTLLAGGGEQFF.

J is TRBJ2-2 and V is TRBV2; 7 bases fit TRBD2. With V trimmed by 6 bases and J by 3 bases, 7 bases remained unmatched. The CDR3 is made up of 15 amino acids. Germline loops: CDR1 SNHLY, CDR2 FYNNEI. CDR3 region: CASSKKRDYTGELFF. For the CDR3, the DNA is TGTGCCAGCAGCAAGAAGCGGGACTACACCGGGGAGCTGTTTTTT.

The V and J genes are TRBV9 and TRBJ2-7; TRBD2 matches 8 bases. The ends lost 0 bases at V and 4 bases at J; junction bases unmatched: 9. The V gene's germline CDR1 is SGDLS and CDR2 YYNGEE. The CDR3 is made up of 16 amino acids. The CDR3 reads CASSVGPSGSGYEQYF. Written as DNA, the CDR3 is TGTGCCAGCAGCGTAGGCCCCAGCGGGAGCGGGTACGAGCAGTACTTC.

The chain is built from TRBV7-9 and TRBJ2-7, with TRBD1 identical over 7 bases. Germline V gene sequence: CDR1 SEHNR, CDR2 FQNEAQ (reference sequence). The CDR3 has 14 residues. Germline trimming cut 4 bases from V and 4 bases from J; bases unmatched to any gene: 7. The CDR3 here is CASSSHRGRYEQYF. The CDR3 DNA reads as TGTGCCAGCAGCTCGCACAGGGGACGGTACGAGCAGTACTTC.

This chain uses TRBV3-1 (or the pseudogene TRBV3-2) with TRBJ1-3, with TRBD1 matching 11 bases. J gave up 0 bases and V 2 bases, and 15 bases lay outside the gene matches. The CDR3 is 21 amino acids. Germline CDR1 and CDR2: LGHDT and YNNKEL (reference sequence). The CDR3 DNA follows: TGTGCCAGCAGCCAAAGCGAACCTCGGACAGGGGGCCTCGTCTCTGGAAACACCATATATTTT. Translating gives CASSQSEPRTGGLVSGNTIYF.